These 25 T cell receptor beta chains share one sample of origin, sequenced in a study of T cell responses to AZD1222 COVID-19 vaccine. Generated by immunoSEQ multiplex PCR, the TCRdb table keeps only in-frame clones and is missing some. The sample includes some 120,000 clones, 88% of them seen just once. This specimen was peripheral blood, taken 28 days after the second AZD1222 dose. The receptors derive from an adult who received the AZD1222 COVID-19 vaccine.

This clone was seen at least ten times. The V and J genes are TRBV6-1 and TRBJ1-5; D unresolved. V lost 0 bases to trimming and J lost 5 bases, with 11 bases between them. Germline CDR1 and CDR2: MNHNS and SASEGT. The CDR3 is 15 amino acids. CDR3 in amino acids: CASSEAEGAHQPQHF. In DNA form, the CDR3 reads TGTGCCAGCAGTGAAGCTGAGGGTGCCCATCAGCCCCAGCATTTT.

CDR3 protein: CATSRVGGGGEQYF. CDR3 in DNA: TGTGCCACCAGCAGAGTCGGCGGTGGGGGCGAGCAGTACTTC. The chain uses TRBV15 and TRBJ2-7; tentatively, D is TRBD1 or TRBD2 (5 bases each). Deletions cut 1 base from V and 6 bases from J, with 13 bases between. The germline V gene encodes CDR1 LNHNV and CDR2 YYDKDF (reference sequence). This CDR3 is 14 amino acids long.

The J gene is TRBJ1-6, the V gene TRBV6-6; TRBD1 matches at 7 bases. V shed 5 bases and J 0 bases; nucleotides not matched to a gene: 13. CDR1 and CDR2 (germline): MNHNY, SVGAGI (reference sequence). This CDR3 region has 19 residues. CDR3 loop: CASSPDRVALFSYNSPLHF. The CDR3 DNA sequence: TGTGCCAGCAGTCCAGACAGGGTAGCCCTCTTCTCCTATAATTCACCCCTCCACTTT.

J is TRBJ2-2 and V is TRBV5-1, with D unresolved. The germline gives CDR1 SGHRS, CDR2 YFSETQ. V lost 1 base, J lost 3 bases, and 10 bases lay in between. The CDR3 has 15 amino acids. This chain's CDR3 is CASSLNGVDTGELFF. The CDR3 region has the DNA TGCGCCAGCAGCTTGAATGGGGTGGACACCGGGGAGCTGTTTTTT.

This chain connects TRBV5-1 to TRBJ2-5; D is uncertain. V was pared by 0 bases and J by 3 bases, with 9 bases between. Germline values: CDR1 SGHRS, CDR2 YFSETQ. The CDR3 consists of 14 residues. CDR3 DNA sequence: TGCGCCAGCAGCTTGGGTAGCAGCGAAGAGACCCAGTACTTC. Encoded protein: CASSLGSSEETQYF.

V and J are TRBV18 and TRBJ1-4; D perhaps matches TRBD1 (5 bases). This CDR3 has 14 amino acids. V was clipped by 6 bases and J by 6 bases, with 14 bases between them. From germline, CDR1 is KGHSH and CDR2 LQKENI. CDR3: CASSLGPRYEKLFF. Written as DNA, the CDR3 is TGTGCCAGCTCCCTGGGACCGAGATATGAAAAACTGTTTTTT.

V is TRBV2 and J is TRBJ1-6; D not certain. Trimming shortened V by 6 bases and J by 8 bases, and 17 bases separated the two germline ends. This CDR3 comprises 15 residues. In germline, CDR1 is SNHLY, CDR2 FYNNEI. CDR3 protein: CASSGGSTLDSPLHF. DNA for the CDR3: TGTGCCAGCAGCGGCGGATCGACCTTGGATTCACCCCTCCACTTT.

The chain employs TRBV13 and TRBJ2-5; D may match TRBD1 or TRBD2 (6 bases each). The V gene lost 5 bases and the J gene lost 5 bases, with 21 bases spanning the gap. Germline CDR1 reads PRHDT; CDR2 reads FYEKMQ (reference sequence). The CDR3 spans 16 residues. CDR3 DNA: TGTGCCAGCAGCCCGATGATGGGGGGCATGGGGGAGACCCAGTACTTC. It specifies CASSPMMGGMGETQYF. The whole variable domain, remainder taken from reference TRBV13 and TRBJ2-5, is AAGVIQSPRHLIKEKRETATLKCYPIPRHDTVYWYQQGPGQDPQFLISFYEKMQSDKGSIPDRFSAQQFSDYHSELNMSSLELGDSALYFCASSPMMGGMGETQYFGPGTRLLVL.

The rearrangement uses TRBV6-2 or TRBV6-3 and TRBJ1-4; no firm D call. This CDR3 is built from 15 residues. V was cut by 5 bases and J by 2 bases, with 12 bases left in between. CDR1 and CDR2 from the germline V gene are MNHEY and SVGEGT. The CDR3 sequence is CASSPGGVTNEKLFF. CDR3 nucleotides: TGTGCCAGCAGTCCGGGCGGGGTGACTAATGAAAAACTGTTTTTT.

The V gene is TRBV27, the J gene TRBJ2-1, with 8 bases that match TRBD2. The germline CDR1 and CDR2 sequences are MNHEY and SMNVEV (reference sequence). The CDR3 has 13 amino acids. V lost 5 bases to trimming and J lost 13 bases; unmatched junction nucleotides: 10. The CDR3 is CASSVTQREPQFF. For the CDR3, the DNA is TGTGCCAGCAGTGTCACCCAGCGGGAGCCTCAGTTCTTC.

This clone was observed a few times. V and J are TRBV6-2 or TRBV6-3 and TRBJ1-2; D uncertain. Trimming removed 2 bases from V and 8 bases from J, with 6 bases in between. This CDR3 is built from 11 residues. Germline loops: CDR1 MNHEY, CDR2 SVGEGT. This CDR3 reads CASSYAGGYTF. DNA for the CDR3: TGTGCCAGCAGTTACGCGGGGGGCTACACCTTC.

V is TRBV5-4 and J is TRBJ2-3, with 14 nucleotides matching TRBD2. CDR1 is SGHNT and CDR2 is YYREEE in the germline V gene (reference sequence). J lost 3 bases, V lost 5 bases, and 8 bases had no gene match. The CDR3 is 17 residues long. The CDR3 reads CASSPRLAGGYTDTQYF. In DNA, the CDR3 is TGTGCCAGCAGTCCTAGACTAGCGGGGGGGTATACAGATACGCAGTATTTT. The whole variable domain, remainder taken from reference TRBV5-4 and TRBJ2-3, is ETGVTQSPTHLIKTRGQQVTLRCSSQSGHNTVSWYQQALGQGPQFIFQYYREEENGRGNFPPRFSGLQFPNYSSELNVNALELDDSALYLCASSPRLAGGYTDTQYFGPGTRLTVL.

The chain recombines TRBV30 with TRBJ2-2; D uncertain. The germline V and J ends were trimmed by 2 bases and 5 bases, with 3 bases remaining between them. Germline V gene sequence: CDR1 GTSNPN, CDR2 SVGIG (reference sequence). The CDR3 consists of 11 residues. CDR3 DNA sequence: TGTGCCTGGAGTTGGACCGGGGAGCTGTTTTTT. It encodes CAWSWTGELFF.

The rearrangement uses TRBV4-3 and TRBJ1-5; perhaps TRBD1 as D (6 bases). Trimming removed 4 bases from V and 3 bases from J, with 10 bases in between. CDR1 and CDR2 (germline): LGHNA, YSLEER. The CDR3 is 14 residues long. CDR3 DNA: TGCGCCAGCAGCCCCCGGACAGACAATCAGCCCCAGCATTTT. This codes for CASSPRTDNQPQHF.

The rearrangement uses TRBV23-1 and TRBJ2-1; 11 bases fit TRBD2. TRBV23-1 is annotated as an ORF whose role is uncertain. This CDR3 has 15 residues. The V and J ends lost 4 bases and 3 bases, in that order; junction bases with no gene match: 2. The CDR3 sequence is CASSLGLAGYNEQFF. DNA of the CDR3: TGCGCCAGCAGTCTTGGACTAGCGGGCTACAATGAGCAGTTCTTC.

The chain recombines TRBV18 with TRBJ2-7; 7 positions agree with TRBD1. Germline V gives CDR1 KGHSH, CDR2 LQKENI. CDR3 length equals 15 residues. J gave up 5 bases and V 1 base, and 8 bases lay outside the gene matches. The CDR3 nucleotides are TGTGCCAGCTCACCACAGGGGGCCACCCCCCACGAGCAGTACTTC. This gives the protein CASSPQGATPHEQYF.

J is TRBJ2-7 and V is TRBV5-8; D is uncertain. Germline V gene sequence: CDR1 SGHTS, CDR2 YDEGEE. The CDR3 loop spans 12 amino acids. Trimming took 1 base from V and 3 from J, leaving 5 bases between them. Here the CDR3 DNA reads TGTGCCAGCAGCTTGAGGGACTACGAGCAGTACTTC. This encodes CASSLRDYEQYF.

The V call is TRBV4-1, the J call TRBJ1-1; the D is unclear. CDR3 length equals 16 residues. The V end was cut by 4 bases, the J end by 1 base, with 16 bases between. The V gene's germline CDR1 is MGHRA and CDR2 YSYEKL. For the CDR3, the DNA is TGCGCCAGCAGCCCAACCGAAGGGAGAAAGAACACTGAAGCTTTCTTT. Amino acid sequence: CASSPTEGRKNTEAFF.

The gene calls are TRBV28 and TRBJ1-5; the D is unclear. This CDR3 has 17 residues. Deletions cut 1 base from V and 5 bases from J, with 18 bases between. Germline loops: CDR1 MDHEN, CDR2 SYDVKM. This CDR3 reads CASSLLTRTAGDQPQHF. The CDR3 nucleotides are TGTGCCAGCAGTTTATTGACTAGAACAGCCGGGGATCAGCCCCAGCATTTT.

The V and J genes are TRBV3-1 (or the pseudogene TRBV3-2) and TRBJ1-5, with D tentatively TRBD1 (5 bases). V shed 1 base and J shed 8 bases, with 12 bases lying between them. Germline V gives CDR1 LGHDT, CDR2 YNNKEL (reference sequence). CDR3 size: 14 residues. The CDR3 reads CASSQAGRVEPQHF. DNA for the CDR3: TGTGCCAGCAGCCAAGCTGGCAGGGTTGAGCCCCAGCATTTT.

The J gene is TRBJ2-5, the V gene TRBV10-3, with 9 bases that match TRBD2. The germline gives CDR1 ENHRY, CDR2 SYGVKD. V gave up 9 bases and J gave up 1 base; unmatched junction bases: 6. The CDR3 has 14 amino acids. CDR3 in amino acids: CAIATSGSQETQYF. Here the CDR3 DNA reads TGTGCCATTGCGACTAGCGGATCCCAAGAGACCCAGTACTTC.

On this clone: One junction end disagrees with the germline gene, perhaps due to a read error. The chain carries TRBV6-1 and TRBJ2-7; 7 nucleotides match TRBD1. The germline CDR1 and CDR2 sequences are MNHNS and SASEGT. The length of the CDR3 is 15 residues. The DNA of the CDR3 is TGTGCCAGCAGTAAAGCCGCGACAGGGTCCTACGAGCAGTACTTC. It codes for CASSKAATGSYEQYF.

The chain uses TRBV28 and TRBJ2-7; TRBD2 aligns across 14 bases. This CDR3 has 16 amino acids. The J segment lost 4 bases and the V segment lost 1 base, leaving 3 bases of the junction unmatched. Germline V gene lookup returns CDR1 MDHEN and CDR2 SYDVKM. The CDR3 region has the DNA TGTGCCAGCAGTTTATCCGGGACTAGCGGGAGTTACGAGCAGTACTTC. Its protein is CASSLSGTSGSYEQYF.

J is TRBJ1-1 and V is TRBV7-9; D gene uncertain. The CDR3 has 13 amino acids. V was pared by 1 base and J by 2 bases, with 5 bases between. Germline loops: CDR1 SEHNR, CDR2 FQNEAQ (reference sequence). The CDR3 protein is CASSLEVNTEAFF. In nucleotides, the CDR3 is TGTGCCAGCAGCTTAGAGGTAAACACTGAAGCTTTCTTT.

The chain links TRBV19 to TRBJ1-1; D call uncertain. Trimming removed 6 bases at V and 0 bases at J, with 11 bases between. The germline CDR1 and CDR2 sequences are LNHDA and SQIVND (reference sequence). The CDR3 runs to 14 residues. The CDR3 loop reads CASSRTWVNTEAFF. The CDR3 region has the DNA TGTGCCAGTAGCCGAACGTGGGTGAACACTGAAGCTTTCTTT.